These 18 T cell receptor beta chains were sequenced from one sample in a study of blood T cell repertoires in COVID-19. Generated by immunoSEQ multiplex PCR, the TCRdb table keeps only in-frame clones and is missing some. This sample has 200,000 to 300,000 clones; roughly 86% occur once, and the top ten carry approximately 5.3%. Sequences were obtained from peripheral blood. The origin of the receptors is a woman aged 55-75 years with COVID-19, enrolled during active disease.

This clone was counted between two and nine times. The J gene is TRBJ2-4, the V gene TRBV24-1; D might be TRBD2 (6 bases). Trimming left V 5 bases short and J 8 bases short, with 15 bases between. This CDR3 contains 14 residues. The germline V gene encodes CDR1 KGHDR and CDR2 SFDVKD. The DNA for the CDR3 is TGTGCCACCAGTGGCACCGGGACTCCTTACATTCAGTACTTC. This sequence encodes CATSGTGTPYIQYF.

This clone appeared a single time. V usage is TRBV18 and J usage is TRBJ1-4, with 9 bases identical to TRBD1. Germline loops: CDR1 KGHSH, CDR2 LQKENI. The CDR3 length is 14 residues. The junction had 4 bases not matched to a gene; V was cut back by 5 bases and J by 6 bases. DNA for the CDR3: TGTGCCAGCTCATCCCGGGACAGGGATGAAAAACTGTTTTTT. Translated, it gives CASSSRDRDEKLFF. Full variable domain (outside the CDR3, taken from reference TRBV18 and TRBJ1-4): NAGVMQNPRHLVRRRGQEARLRCSPMKGHSHVYWYRQLPEEGLKFMVYLQKENIIDESGMPKERFSAEFPKEGPSILRIQQVVRGDSAAYFCASSSRDRDEKLFFGSGTQLSVL.

The CDR3 nucleotides read TGTGCCAGCAGCTTGGCACCAGGGTTTGACTCCATGAATGAGCAGTTCTTC. Protein sequence: CASSLAPGFDSMNEQFF. V is TRBV5-8 and J is TRBJ2-1; the D gene is possibly TRBD1 (5 bases). The CDR3 length is 17 residues. V lost 0 bases to trimming and J lost 7 bases, with 20 bases between them. The germline V gene encodes CDR1 SGHTS and CDR2 YDEGEE.

In nucleotides, the CDR3 is TGTGCCAGCAGCCCTCGGGACAGGGGAACGGGGCAGTTCTTC. As protein: CASSPRDRGTGQFF. The rearrangement joins TRBV7-2 to TRBJ2-1; TRBD1 matches at 10 bases. The CDR3 sequence is 14 residues long. V shed 5 bases, J shed 12 bases, and the junction held 10 bases outside the gene matches. Germline V CDR1 and CDR2: SGHTA, FQGNSA.

J is TRBJ2-5 and V is TRBV5-6, with D maybe TRBD1 (5 bases). The germline CDR1 and CDR2 sequences are SGHDT and YYEEEE. V lost 4 bases to trimming and J lost 0 bases, with 7 bases between them. The CDR3 sequence is 13 residues long. The DNA of the CDR3 is TGTGCCAGCAGCCCAGGGTACCAAGAGACCCAGTACTTC. This translates into CASSPGYQETQYF.

Concerning this clone itself: Distinct nucleotide sequences in the sample also encode this CDR3. The chain uses TRBV19 and TRBJ2-2, with 12 bases aligning to TRBD2. Trimming removed 4 bases from V and 6 bases from J; junction bases left unmatched: 9. The length of the CDR3 is 17 residues. The germline CDR1 and CDR2 sequences are LNHDA and SQIVND (reference sequence). CDR3 bases: TGTGCCAGTAGTACTTTTGCGGCTAGCGGGAGGGCCGGGGAGCTGTTTTTT. Encoded protein: CASSTFAASGRAGELFF.

This clone was seen only once. The chain links TRBV5-4 to TRBJ2-1; no reliable D call. Germline V gene lookup returns CDR1 SGHNT and CDR2 YYREEE (reference sequence). The CDR3 is made up of 15 amino acids. V was pared by 3 bases and J by 0 bases, with 10 bases between. The CDR3 DNA is TGTGCCAGCAGCTCCGGTCCTAACTCCTACAATGAGCAGTTCTTC. Translation: CASSSGPNSYNEQFF. The whole variable domain, remainder taken from reference TRBV5-4 and TRBJ2-1, is ETGVTQSPTHLIKTRGQQVTLRCSSQSGHNTVSWYQQALGQGPQFIFQYYREEENGRGNFPPRFSGLQFPNYSSELNVNALELDDSALYLCASSSGPNSYNEQFFGPGTRLTVL.

The rearrangement joins TRBV7-2 to TRBJ2-2, with D perhaps matching TRBD2 (6 bases). Trimming cost V 5 bases and J 1 base, with 11 bases left between them. The CDR3 covers 15 residues. The germline V gene encodes CDR1 SGHTA and CDR2 FQGNSA. The CDR3 spells CASSEWGGNTGELFF. CDR3 nucleotide sequence: TGTGCCAGCAGCGAGTGGGGAGGGAACACCGGGGAGCTGTTTTTT.

This clone has a single count. The chain joins TRBV6-1 to TRBJ1-1; possibly TRBD1 for D (6 bases). Germline CDR1 is MNHNS and CDR2 is SASEGT. This CDR3 contains 15 residues. V was shortened by 2 bases and J by 1 base, with 11 bases between the two germline ends. The CDR3 DNA reads as TGTGCCAGCAGTGAACGGGGCAGGGGGAACACTGAAGCTTTCTTT. This sequence encodes CASSERGRGNTEAFF.

As for this clone: This sample also contains other DNA sequences that code for the same CDR3. The CDR3 loop is CASKDRGNQPQHF. CDR3 nucleotide sequence: TGTGCCAGCAAGGACAGGGGCAATCAGCCCCAGCATTTT. The chain couples TRBV19 to TRBJ1-5; 8 bases match TRBD1. The V segment lost 9 bases and the J segment 2 bases; nucleotides outside the gene matches: 3. Germline CDR1 reads LNHDA; CDR2 reads SQIVND (reference sequence). This CDR3 has 13 residues.

This chain connects TRBV11-3 to TRBJ2-7, with 7 bases fitting TRBD1. Germline CDR1 is SGHNT and CDR2 is YENEEA. The CDR3 is made up of 14 amino acids. The trim removed 5 bases at V and 1 base at J, leaving 5 bases unmatched. CDR3 protein: CASSQRGQSYEQYF. CDR3 coding DNA: TGTGCCAGCAGCCAAAGGGGGCAGTCCTACGAGCAGTACTTC.

The CDR3 loop reads CASSVAAGVNQPQHF. CDR3 in DNA: TGTGCCAGCAGCGTAGCAGCAGGGGTCAATCAGCCCCAGCATTTT. The chain employs TRBV9 and TRBJ1-5, with D tentatively TRBD1 (6 bases). Per germline, CDR1 SGDLS and CDR2 YYNGEE. Trimming left V 0 bases short and J 3 bases short, with 10 bases between. This CDR3 comprises 15 residues.

The CDR3 protein is CASSETSPTYDEQFF. The CDR3 bases are TGTGCCAGCAGCGAGACAAGCCCAACGTACGATGAGCAGTTCTTC. The rearrangement joins TRBV7-2 to TRBJ2-1; no definite D call. The V end lost 5 bases, the J end lost 8 bases, and 19 bases lay between the germline ends. The CDR3 contains 15 residues. The germline gives CDR1 SGHTA, CDR2 FQGNSA.

The chain employs TRBV28 and TRBJ1-1, with 7 bases matching TRBD1. V lost 6 bases and J lost 4; bases outside the gene matches: 5. Germline CDR1 and CDR2: MDHEN and SYDVKM. The CDR3 is 13 amino acids. The DNA of the CDR3 is TGTGCCAGCAGAACCAGGGGGTTCACTGAAGCTTTCTTT. Translating it yields CASRTRGFTEAFF.

The rearrangement joins TRBV14 to TRBJ2-1; 11 positions agree with TRBD2. Trimming took 6 bases from V and 4 from J; bases not matched to a gene: 8. The CDR3 length is 16 residues. In germline, CDR1 is SGHDN, CDR2 FVKESK. CDR3 region: CASSLRLAGGYNEQFF. CDR3 sequence (DNA): TGTGCCAGCAGTTTAAGGCTAGCGGGGGGATACAATGAGCAGTTCTTC.

This rearrangement joins TRBV10-3 to TRBJ2-5; D is unresolved. V lost 4 bases, J lost 1 base, and 10 bases lay in between. Germline CDR1 ENHRY, CDR2 SYGVKD. The CDR3 is made up of 14 amino acids. This CDR3 is CAISGVAIQETQYF. The CDR3 DNA sequence: TGTGCCATCAGTGGGGTAGCCATCCAAGAGACCCAGTACTTC.

The rearrangement joins TRBV30 to TRBJ1-5; 8 positions agree with TRBD1. The CDR3 extends over 13 amino acids. Unmatched junction bases numbered 7, after V lost 6 bases and J lost 6 bases. CDR1 is GTSNPN, CDR2 SVGIG, per germline (reference sequence). This CDR3 reads CACRPGQGQPQHF. In DNA form, the CDR3 reads TGTGCCTGTAGACCAGGACAGGGTCAGCCCCAGCATTTT. Supplemented by reference TRBV30 and TRBJ1-5, the full variable domain reads SQTIHQWPATLVQPVGSPLSLECTVEGTSNPNLYWYRQAAGRGLQLLFYSVGIGQISSEVPQNLSASRPQDRQFILSSKKLLLSDSGFYLCACRPGQGQPQHFGDGTRLSIL.

The chain has TRBV29-1 and TRBJ2-1; D is unclear. Trimming took 4 bases from V and 4 from J, leaving 14 bases between them. Germline V gene sequence: CDR1 SQVTM, CDR2 ANQGSEA. CDR3 size: 14 residues. In DNA, the CDR3 is TGCAGCGTTGTTTCGCGCCAACCATACAATGAGCAGTTCTTC. Translated: CSVVSRQPYNEQFF.